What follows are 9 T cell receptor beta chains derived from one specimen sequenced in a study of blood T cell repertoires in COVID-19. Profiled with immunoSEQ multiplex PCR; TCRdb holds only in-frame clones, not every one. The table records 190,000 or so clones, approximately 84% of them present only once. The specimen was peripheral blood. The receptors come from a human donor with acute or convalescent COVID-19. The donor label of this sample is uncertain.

CDR3 in DNA: TGCGCCAGCAGCCCATTGATCATACGACTAGCGGGAGATATGGATACGCAGTATTTT. It specifies CASSPLIIRLAGDMDTQYF. The chain employs TRBV4-1 and TRBJ2-3; 12 bases agree with TRBD2. Per germline, CDR1 MGHRA and CDR2 YSYEKL. This CDR3 is built from 19 residues. V was pared by 4 bases and J by 6 bases, with 17 bases of the junction left unmatched.

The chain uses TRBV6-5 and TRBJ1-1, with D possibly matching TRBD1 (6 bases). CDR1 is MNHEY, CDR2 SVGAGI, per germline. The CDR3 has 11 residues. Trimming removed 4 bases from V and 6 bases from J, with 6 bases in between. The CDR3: CASSWTAEAFF. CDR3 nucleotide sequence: TGTGCCAGCAGTTGGACAGCTGAAGCTTTCTTT.

The CDR3 protein is CASSTGRKRAPAVNQPQHF. The CDR3 coding sequence is TGTGCCAGTAGTACCGGGCGCAAGAGGGCCCCAGCAGTGAATCAGCCCCAGCATTTT. The chain combines TRBV19 with TRBJ1-5, with D unclear. From germline, CDR1 is LNHDA and CDR2 SQIVND (reference sequence). V was trimmed by 4 bases and J by 4 bases, leaving 26 bases between them. The CDR3 loop spans 19 amino acids. Supplemented by reference TRBV19 and TRBJ1-5, the full variable domain reads DGGITQSPKYLFRKEGQNVTLSCEQNLNHDAMYWYRQDPGQGLRLIYYSQIVNDFQKGDIAEGYSVSREKKESFPLTVTSAQKNPTAFYLCASSTGRKRAPAVNQPQHFGDGTRLSIL.

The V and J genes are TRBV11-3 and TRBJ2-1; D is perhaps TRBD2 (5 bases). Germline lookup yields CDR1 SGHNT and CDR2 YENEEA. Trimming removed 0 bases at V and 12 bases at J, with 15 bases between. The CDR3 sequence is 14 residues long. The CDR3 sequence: CASSLDSSRGRQFF. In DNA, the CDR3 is TGTGCCAGCAGCTTAGATTCAAGCCGGGGTCGGCAGTTCTTC.

The DNA of the CDR3 is TGCAGCGCTGCCGGGGGAGGAACAGATACGCAGTATTTT. Translation gives CSAAGGGTDTQYF. J is TRBJ2-3 and V is TRBV29-1, with D tentatively TRBD2 (6 bases). The length of the CDR3 is 13 residues. V was cut by 7 bases and J by 3 bases, with 14 bases left in between. CDR1 is SQVTM, CDR2 ANQGSEA, per germline.

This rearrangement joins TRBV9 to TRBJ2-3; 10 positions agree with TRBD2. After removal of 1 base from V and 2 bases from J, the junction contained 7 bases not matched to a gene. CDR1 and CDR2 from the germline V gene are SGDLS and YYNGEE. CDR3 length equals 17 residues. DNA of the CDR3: TGTGCCAGCAGCGTATTAGGAGGGACTAGCGTCACAGATACGCAGTATTTT. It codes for CASSVLGGTSVTDTQYF.

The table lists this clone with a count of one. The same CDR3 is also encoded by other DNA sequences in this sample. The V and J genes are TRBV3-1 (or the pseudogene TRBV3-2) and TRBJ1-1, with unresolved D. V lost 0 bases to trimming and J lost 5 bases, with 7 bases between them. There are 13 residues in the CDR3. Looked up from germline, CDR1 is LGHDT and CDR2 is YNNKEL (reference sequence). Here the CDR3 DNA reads TGTGCCAGCAGCCAAGATCGGGGAACTGAAGCTTTCTTT. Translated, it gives CASSQDRGTEAFF.

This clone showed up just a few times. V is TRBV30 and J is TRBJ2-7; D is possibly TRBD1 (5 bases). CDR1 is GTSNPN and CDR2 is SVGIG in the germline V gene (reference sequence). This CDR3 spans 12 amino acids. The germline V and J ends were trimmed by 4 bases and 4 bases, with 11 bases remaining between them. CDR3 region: CAWTDNTYEQYF. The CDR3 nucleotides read TGTGCCTGGACGGACAATACTTACGAGCAGTACTTC.

CDR3 sequence reads: CASSLEVLAGGQYF. Written as DNA, the CDR3 is TGTGCCAGCAGCTTAGAGGTCCTAGCGGGAGGGCAGTATTTT. This chain links TRBV7-9 with TRBJ2-3; 11 positions match TRBD2. The junction had 5 bases not matched to a gene; V was cut back by 1 base and J by 11 bases. The CDR3 contains 14 residues. CDR1 and CDR2 from the germline V gene are SEHNR and FQNEAQ (reference sequence).